This T cell receptor (beta chain) was obtained from a study of blood T cell repertoires in COVID-19. The germline V gene encodes CDR1 SSHAT and CDR2 FNYEAQ (reference sequence). The CDR3 sequence is 13 residues long. Comments on this clone: A read error may produce the germline difference seen at one junction end.

The table came from immunoSEQ multiplex PCR; TCRdb's copy has only in-frame clones and leaves some out. The repertoire consists of 150,000 to 200,000 clones, with roughly 87% occurring once and the leading ten covering about 8%. Material: peripheral blood. J is TRBJ2-5 and V is TRBV7-7; D is ambiguous. The source is a woman between 55 and 75 years old with COVID-19, enrolled during active disease. The CDR3 spells CASSLDPYRAQYF. The CDR3 region has the DNA TGTGCTAGCAGCTTAGACCCCTACCGGGCCCAGTACTTC.